A selection of T cell receptor beta chains follows, all from one sample in a study of cytomegalovirus exposure and HLA in healthy donors. TCRdb's copy holds only in-frame clones and misses some; the assay was immunoSEQ multiplex PCR. The sample lists around 150,000 clones, 82% occurring once. The sequencing sample was made of PBMCs. Receptors were obtained from a girl aged 10-17 years in good health and CMV-seropositive. The CDR3 runs from the conserved cysteine through the conserved F or W. Each record gives: V gene, D gene, clone size, J gene, CDR3 DNA, CDR3 protein. A D gene is named only where the DNA matches it firmly. Clone sizes are given selectively: once, few, many, or a class where the clone is expanded.

V gene: TRBV27
D gene: TRBD2
clone size: .
J gene: TRBJ2-1
CDR3 DNA: TGTGCCAGCAGTTCCCTTTTAGCTAGCGGGAGGGTTTCCTACAATGAGCAGTTCTTC
CDR3 protein: CASSSLLASGRVSYNEQFF

V gene: TRBV30
D gene: .
clone size: .
J gene: TRBJ2-1
CDR3 DNA: TGTGCCTGGAAGGGTGGGGCCAGGGAGCAGTTCTTC
CDR3 protein: CAWKGGAREQFF

V gene: TRBV30
D gene: .
clone size: .
J gene: TRBJ2-2
CDR3 DNA: TGTGCCTGGACCTCGGACAGCACCGGGGAGCTGTTTTTT
CDR3 protein: CAWTSDSTGELFF

V gene: TRBV6-1
D gene: TRBD1
clone size: .
J gene: TRBJ1-5
CDR3 DNA: TGTGCCAGCAGTGGCGTGGACAGGGACAATCAGCCCCAGCATTTT
CDR3 protein: CASSGVDRDNQPQHF

V gene: TRBV19
D gene: .
clone size: .
J gene: TRBJ1-4
CDR3 DNA: TGTGCCAGTAGTATACGGCAGGGAGGGAATGAAAAACTGTTTTTT
CDR3 protein: CASSIRQGGNEKLFF

V gene: TRBV13
D gene: TRBD2
clone size: few
J gene: TRBJ2-5
CDR3 DNA: TGTGCCAGCACCCCGGGACTAGCGGAAGAGACCCAGTACTTC
CDR3 protein: CASTPGLAEETQYF

V gene: TRBV4-2
D gene: TRBD1
clone size: .
J gene: TRBJ2-7
CDR3 DNA: TGTGCCAGCAGCCAAGCATCGGGACAGGGGTCCTACGAGCAGTACTTC
CDR3 protein: CASSQASGQGSYEQYF

V gene: TRBV29-1
D gene: TRBD2
clone size: .
J gene: TRBJ2-1
CDR3 DNA: TGCAGCGTTGACCCCACTAGCGGGAGAATCAATGAGCAGTTCTTC
CDR3 protein: CSVDPTSGRINEQFF

V gene: TRBV28
D gene: .
clone size: .
J gene: TRBJ1-1
CDR3 DNA: TGTGCCAGCAGTTTCCTCTTTGGACAGAGGACTGAAGCTTTCTTT
CDR3 protein: CASSFLFGQRTEAFF

V gene: TRBV29-1
D gene: TRBD1
clone size: .
J gene: TRBJ2-5
CDR3 DNA: TGCAGCGTTGGGACAGGGGGAGGGACCCAGTACTTC
CDR3 protein: CSVGTGGGTQYF

V gene: TRBV19
D gene: TRBD1
clone size: .
J gene: TRBJ2-5
CDR3 DNA: TGTGCCAGTAACACAGGGGCCAAGTACCAAGAGACCCAGTACTTC
CDR3 protein: CASNTGAKYQETQYF

V gene: TRBV29-1
D gene: .
clone size: .
J gene: TRBJ1-1
CDR3 DNA: TGCAGCGTTGACATTCGGTGGGGGGGACCGAACACTGAAGCTTTCTTT
CDR3 protein: CSVDIRWGGPNTEAFF

V gene: TRBV7-9
D gene: .
clone size: .
J gene: TRBJ1-2
CDR3 DNA: TGTGCCAGCAGCTTAGGATCGAGACAGAGCTATGGCTACACCTTC
CDR3 protein: CASSLGSRQSYGYTF

V gene: TRBV27
D gene: .
clone size: .
J gene: TRBJ1-5
CDR3 DNA: TGTGCCAGCAGTTTACGGGGGATCAATCAGCCCCAGCATTTT
CDR3 protein: CASSLRGINQPQHF

V gene: TRBV4-1
D gene: TRBD2
clone size: .
J gene: TRBJ2-2
CDR3 DNA: TGCGCCAGCAGCCAAGGACCGGGACTAGCGGGGGGGCCGGGCACCGGGGAGCTGTTTTTT
CDR3 protein: CASSQGPGLAGGPGTGELFF

V gene: TRBV6-1
D gene: TRBD1
clone size: .
J gene: TRBJ1-1
CDR3 DNA: TGTGCCAGCAGTACAGGGGGGCACACTGAAGCTTTCTTT
CDR3 protein: CASSTGGHTEAFF

V gene: TRBV28
D gene: .
clone size: few
J gene: TRBJ1-5
CDR3 DNA: TGTGCCAGCAGTTTCTATCGCGGGAGGCCCCAGCATTTT
CDR3 protein: CASSFYRGRPQHF

V gene: TRBV6-6
D gene: TRBD2
clone size: .
J gene: TRBJ2-2
CDR3 DNA: TGTGCCAGCAGTTACTCGAGCGGGAGCACCGGGGAGCTGTTTTTT
CDR3 protein: CASSYSSGSTGELFF

V gene: TRBV28
D gene: .
clone size: .
J gene: TRBJ2-7
CDR3 DNA: TGTGCCAGCAGTACATCTCTAGGGAGCGAGCAGTACTTC
CDR3 protein: CASSTSLGSEQYF

V gene: TRBV2
D gene: TRBD1
clone size: few
J gene: TRBJ1-1
CDR3 DNA: TGTGCCAGCAACAAAAATCAGGGACAGGGTTTTGAAGCTTTCTTT
CDR3 protein: CASNKNQGQGFEAFF

V gene: TRBV30
D gene: .
clone size: once
J gene: TRBJ2-7
CDR3 DNA: TGTGCCTGGAGTGTGTTTGGGAGCGAGCAGTACTTC
CDR3 protein: CAWSVFGSEQYF

V gene: TRBV2
D gene: TRBD1
clone size: .
J gene: TRBJ2-2
CDR3 DNA: TGTGCCAGCAGTGACGCAGGGGGCGCAGCCGGGGAGCTGTTTTTT
CDR3 protein: CASSDAGGAAGELFF

V gene: TRBV2
D gene: TRBD1
clone size: .
J gene: TRBJ1-4
CDR3 DNA: TGTGCCAGCAGGGTGGACAGGGGAAATGAAAAACTGTTTTTT
CDR3 protein: CASRVDRGNEKLFF

V gene: TRBV6-5
D gene: TRBD1
clone size: .
J gene: TRBJ1-1
CDR3 DNA: TGTGCCAGCAAGGGACAGGGGAACACTGAAGCTTTCTTT
CDR3 protein: CASKGQGNTEAFF

V gene: TRBV5-5
D gene: .
clone size: .
J gene: TRBJ1-2
CDR3 DNA: TGTGCCAGCAGCTTTGAACAACGCAACTATGGCTACACCTTC
CDR3 protein: CASSFEQRNYGYTF

V gene: TRBV11-2
D gene: .
clone size: .
J gene: TRBJ1-1
CDR3 DNA: TGTGCCAGCAGAGCGACCGTCAACACTGAAGCTTTCTTT
CDR3 protein: CASRATVNTEAFF